These 5 T cell receptor beta chains were sequenced from one sample in a study of blood T cell repertoires in COVID-19. TCRdb's table, derived via immunoSEQ multiplex PCR, lists solely in-frame clones and lacks some. The table has fewer than 200,000 clones, almost 80% seen once. The sample consisted of peripheral blood. Receptor source: an older woman with acute or convalescent COVID-19.

V is TRBV5-1 and J is TRBJ2-7; D perhaps matches TRBD2 (6 bases). The CDR3 spans 14 residues. V gave up 2 bases and J gave up 3 bases, with 12 bases separating them. CDR1 is SGHRS, CDR2 YFSETQ, per germline. CDR3 region: CASSLRDGSYEQYF. CDR3 in DNA: TGCGCCAGCAGCTTAAGAGACGGGAGCTACGAGCAGTACTTC.

The chain carries TRBV2 and TRBJ1-2; no firm D call. The V gene lost 2 bases and the J gene lost 0 bases, with 16 bases spanning the gap. CDR1 and CDR2 from the germline V gene are SNHLY and FYNNEI. The CDR3 sequence is 17 residues long. CDR3 sequence (DNA): TGTGCCAGCAGTGAAAGTTTCCTCCTCGGGGCTAACTATGGCTACACCTTC. Protein sequence: CASSESFLLGANYGYTF.

This clone was detected once. The chain has TRBV6-6 and TRBJ2-5; 8 bases map to TRBD1. CDR3 length equals 16 residues. The junction had 14 bases not matched to a gene; V was cut back by 4 bases and J by 7 bases. Germline V gene data show CDR1 as MNHNY and CDR2 as SVGAGI (reference sequence). CDR3 sequence (DNA): TGTGCCAGCAGTTCCCAGGGGGCCGCGGCCAGGGGGACCCAGTACTTC. Translation gives CASSSQGAAARGTQYF.

V usage is TRBV7-9 and J usage is TRBJ2-2, with TRBD1 matching 10 bases. The length of the CDR3 is 15 residues. CDR1 SEHNR and CDR2 FQNEAQ come from the germline V gene (reference sequence). The V gene end was trimmed by 4 bases and the J gene end by 3 bases; junction bases not matched to a gene: 2. In DNA form, the CDR3 reads TGTGCCAGCAGCTCGGGACAGGGGCACACCGGGGAGCTGTTTTTT. This gives the protein CASSSGQGHTGELFF.

V usage is TRBV5-1 and J usage is TRBJ2-2, with D tentatively TRBD1 (5 bases). V gave up 4 bases and J gave up 1 base, with 14 bases separating them. Looked up from germline, CDR1 is SGHRS and CDR2 is YFSETQ. The CDR3 consists of 16 residues. The CDR3 bases are TGCGCCAGCAGCGCCTCCGCTAGGGGGAACACCGGGGAGCTGTTTTTT. It is translated as CASSASARGNTGELFF.